The 22 T cell receptor beta chains in this list originate from one sample, sequenced in a study of spatial heterogeneity in lung cancer. TCRdb redid the calling of the 5' RACE reads with MiXCR, one entry per CDR3 protein. There are about 7,000 distinct CDR3 sequences in the sample; 3% to 4% occur only once, and about 15% lies in the top ten. The time point was: sample taken at primary tumor resection. Points from the study as a whole: Mutation counts in tumors were tracked by counts of expanded intratumoral alpha and beta TCRs.

Antigen specificity for these receptors is unknown. Sequenced material: lung tumor tissue, taken at surgery. These receptors were collected from a male donor with early-stage non-small cell lung cancer.

This clonotype was detected many times. The chain employs TRBV7-9 and TRBJ2-2; D is unclear. The CDR3 extends over 13 amino acids. V was trimmed by 1 base and J by 7 bases, leaving 7 bases between them. Germline CDR1 is SEHNR and CDR2 is FQNEAQ (reference sequence). As DNA, the CDR3 is TGTGCCAGCAGCTTAGAGGGCATCGGGGAGCTGTTTTTT. Its translation is CASSLEGIGELFF.

This clonotype is labeled as medium-sized. V gene TRBV5-1 combines with J gene TRBJ2-3; D call uncertain. V dropped 2 bases and J dropped 1 base, with 11 bases sitting between them. CDR1 SGHRS and CDR2 YFSETQ come from the germline V gene. The length of the CDR3 is 15 residues. The CDR3 loop reads CASSFGYLGTDTQYF. Here the CDR3 DNA reads TGCGCCAGCAGCTTCGGCTACCTCGGCACAGATACGCAGTATTTT.

Judged by abundance, this clonotype is medium-sized. This CDR3 reads CASSLPPGKFDEQYF. The DNA of the CDR3 is TGTGCCAGCAGCCTACCCCCAGGGAAGTTCGACGAGCAGTACTTC. The chain is built from TRBV7-9 and TRBJ2-7; D is possibly TRBD1 (5 bases). The length of the CDR3 is 15 residues. Germline V gene lookup returns CDR1 SEHNR and CDR2 FQNEAQ (reference sequence). V dropped 5 bases and J dropped 5 bases, with 19 bases sitting between them.

This clonotype has at least ten counts. CDR3 sequence reads: CSARGSAGETDTQYF. The CDR3 DNA is TGCAGTGCTAGAGGATCGGCGGGAGAAACAGATACGCAGTATTTT. This sequence joins TRBV20-1 and TRBJ2-3, with 7 bases that match TRBD2. In germline, CDR1 is DFQATT, CDR2 SNEGSKA (reference sequence). The CDR3 sequence is 15 residues long. The trim removed 1 base at V and 3 bases at J, leaving 7 bases unmatched.

In its sample, this clonotype was seen many times. The chain links TRBV10-2 to TRBJ2-1; 9 nucleotides align to TRBD2. The CDR3 consists of 14 residues. J lost 10 bases, V lost 2 bases, and 6 bases had no gene match. Germline CDR1 WSHSY, CDR2 SAAADI. The chain's CDR3 is CASSEAGGEGEQFF. As DNA, the CDR3 is TGCGCCAGCAGTGAGGCGGGAGGGGAAGGAGAGCAGTTCTTC.

The table lists this clonotype with many counts. The chain carries TRBV11-2 and TRBJ2-3, with 7 bases aligning to TRBD1. Germline trimming cut 2 bases from V and 4 bases from J; bases unmatched to any gene: 6. CDR1 SGHAT and CDR2 FQNNGV come from the germline V gene. The CDR3 totals 15 residues. As DNA, the CDR3 is TGTGCCAGCAGCTTACTAGTAGGGGGCGCAGATACGCAGTATTTT. It translates to CASSLLVGGADTQYF.

This clonotype was counted at least ten times. V is TRBV18 and J is TRBJ2-1; TRBD2 might be the D (6 bases). Looked up from germline, CDR1 is KGHSH and CDR2 is LQKENI. V gave up 1 base and J gave up 3 bases, with 7 bases separating them. The CDR3 has 14 residues. The CDR3 is CASSPRGDYNEQFF. The DNA of the CDR3 is TGTGCCAGCTCACCACGGGGGGACTACAATGAGCAGTTCTTC.

In its sample, this clonotype was seen many times. V usage is TRBV20-1 and J usage is TRBJ2-1; 11 bases are shared with TRBD1. Germline lookup yields CDR1 DFQATT and CDR2 SNEGSKA (reference sequence). The CDR3 extends over 14 amino acids. Unmatched junction bases numbered 9, after V lost 5 bases and J lost 9 bases. CDR3 sequence: CSAPDRGRIFEQFF. Here the CDR3 DNA reads TGCAGTGCTCCGGACAGGGGGCGCATCTTTGAGCAGTTCTTC.

By share of the sample, this clonotype is medium-sized (0.01 to 0.1%). J is TRBJ2-1 and V is TRBV29-1, with TRBD2 matching over 10 bases. V gave up 8 bases and J gave up 2 bases; unmatched junction bases: 9. CDR1 and CDR2 from the germline V gene are SQVTM and ANQGSEA. The CDR3 consists of 15 residues. This chain's CDR3 is CSLMLAGVAYNEQFF. CDR3 nucleotides: TGCAGCTTGATGCTAGCGGGAGTGGCCTACAATGAGCAGTTCTTC.

By frequency in the sample, this clonotype is medium-sized. The CDR3 nucleotides read TGTGCCAGCGGAGCGGGAGGTCGTATCGGGGAGCTGTTTTTT. Protein sequence: CASGAGGRIGELFF. This chain uses TRBV9 with TRBJ2-2; 9 bases are a match to TRBD2. The CDR3 runs to 14 residues. The germline V gene has CDR1 SGDLS and CDR2 YYNGEE. The V and J ends lost 7 bases and 7 bases, in that order; junction bases with no gene match: 8.

By frequency in the sample, this clonotype is large. V gene TRBV6-2 or TRBV6-3 combines with J gene TRBJ1-5, with TRBD1 matching over 10 bases. The junction had 10 bases not matched to a gene; V was cut back by 2 bases and J by 0 bases. Germline V gene data show CDR1 as MNHEY and CDR2 as SVGEGT. The CDR3 contains 19 residues. CDR3 amino acids: CASSYTPRDRGGSNQPQHF. Here the CDR3 DNA reads TGTGCCAGCAGTTACACACCCAGGGACAGGGGAGGTAGCAATCAGCCCCAGCATTTT.

The chain combines TRBV30 with TRBJ2-3, with 8 bases matching TRBD2. CDR3 length equals 15 residues. CDR1 is GTSNPN and CDR2 is SVGIG in the germline V gene (reference sequence). Trimming at V came to 5 bases and at J to 3 bases, leaving 10 bases not matched to a gene. CDR3 sequence: CAWGGDGRGTDTQYF. The CDR3 bases are TGTGCCTGGGGGGGAGACGGGAGGGGGACAGATACGCAGTATTTT.

This clonotype was seen at least ten times. The chain links TRBV19 to TRBJ2-2, with TRBD2 matching 8 bases. The V gene end was trimmed by 5 bases and the J gene end by 5 bases; junction bases not matched to a gene: 1. The CDR3 sequence is 13 residues long. Germline V lookup: CDR1 LNHDA, CDR2 SQIVND (reference sequence). This CDR3 reads CASSRLATGELFF. Written as DNA, the CDR3 is TGTGCCAGTAGTCGACTAGCGACCGGGGAGCTGTTTTTT.

This clonotype has at least ten counts. J is TRBJ1-1 and V is TRBV12-3 or TRBV12-4; D may be TRBD1 (5 bases). This CDR3 spans 15 amino acids. V was cut by 5 bases and J by 2 bases, with 15 bases left in between. CDR3 protein: CASSPSTATNTEAFF. For the CDR3, the DNA is TGTGCCAGCAGTCCCTCGACAGCTACAAACACTGAAGCTTTCTTT.

The table lists this clonotype with many counts. The V and J genes are TRBV20-1 and TRBJ1-5, with TRBD1 matching over 7 bases. Germline values: CDR1 DFQATT, CDR2 SNEGSKA (reference sequence). This CDR3 spans 15 amino acids. Trimming removed 4 bases from V and 3 bases from J; junction bases left unmatched: 9. CDR3 in amino acids: CSANADRVINQPQHF. CDR3 bases: TGCAGTGCTAACGCCGACAGGGTTATCAATCAGCCCCAGCATTTT.

This clonotype was recorded many times. V and J are TRBV30 and TRBJ2-7, with 11 bases identical to TRBD2. Germline-derived CDR1 and CDR2 are GTSNPN and SVGIG (reference sequence). This CDR3 comprises 12 residues. The junction had 5 bases not matched to a gene; V was cut back by 8 bases and J by 5 bases. The CDR3: CAVGTSGHEQYF. As DNA, the CDR3 is TGTGCCGTCGGGACTAGCGGACACGAGCAGTACTTC.

In this sample, this clonotype turned up many times. V and J are TRBV28 and TRBJ1-1; D perhaps matches TRBD1 (5 bases). This CDR3 comprises 12 residues. CDR1 is MDHEN and CDR2 is SYDVKM in the germline V gene. Between the trimmed V and J ends, which lost 7 bases and 5 bases, there was a span of 11 bases. The CDR3 DNA is TGTGCCAGCACCGCCGGGGGAACTGAAGCTTTCTTT. Its protein product is CASTAGGTEAFF.

This clonotype appeared many times. The V and J genes are TRBV20-1 and TRBJ2-3, with 9 bases aligning to TRBD2. This CDR3 has 15 amino acids. CDR1 and CDR2 from the germline V gene are DFQATT and SNEGSKA (reference sequence). The J segment lost 4 bases and the V segment lost 3 bases, leaving 8 bases of the junction unmatched. CDR3 loop: CSASSLAGSPDTQYF. CDR3 nucleotide sequence: TGCAGTGCTAGCTCGCTAGCGGGGTCCCCAGATACGCAGTATTTT.

There are many counts of this clonotype. The J gene is TRBJ1-1, the V gene TRBV19, with D perhaps matching TRBD1 (5 bases). V shed 2 bases and J shed 4 bases, with 11 bases lying between them. Germline CDR1 reads LNHDA; CDR2 reads SQIVND (reference sequence). The CDR3 length is 14 residues. CDR3 loop: CASSIQGRGTEAFF. CDR3 nucleotide sequence: TGTGCCAGTAGTATACAGGGACGGGGCACTGAAGCTTTCTTT.

There are many counts of this clonotype. The J gene is TRBJ1-6, the V gene TRBV2; TRBD1 matches at 9 bases. The germline V gene encodes CDR1 SNHLY and CDR2 FYNNEI. With V trimmed by 7 bases and J by 9 bases, 7 bases remained unmatched. CDR3 size: 14 residues. CDR3 amino acids: CASNDGQGPSPLHF. The CDR3 coding sequence is TGTGCCAGCAATGACGGACAGGGGCCTTCACCCCTCCACTTT.

This clonotype was counted at least ten times. CDR3 in DNA: TGTGCCAGCAGCCCCCCCGACAGAGGCACAGATACGCAGTATTTT. Protein sequence: CASSPPDRGTDTQYF. The rearrangement uses TRBV6-6 and TRBJ2-3; perhaps TRBD1 as D (5 bases). Germline V gene lookup returns CDR1 MNHNY and CDR2 SVGAGI (reference sequence). Trimming pared 6 bases from V and 1 base from J, leaving 14 bases between. This CDR3 has 15 amino acids.

In its sample, this clonotype was seen many times. The chain has TRBV20-1 and TRBJ2-1; maybe TRBD2 (6 bases). Looked up from germline, CDR1 is DFQATT and CDR2 is SNEGSKA (reference sequence). The CDR3 contains 16 residues. V was shortened by 6 bases and J by 5 bases, with 23 bases between the two germline ends. The CDR3 coding sequence is TGCAGTGCAGGTTCCCCTTCCCGGGGGTCCGACAATGAGCAGTTCTTC. Its translation is CSAGSPSRGSDNEQFF.